This T cell receptor beta chain is from a study of patients with pleural tuberculosis. This clonotype has a count of ten or more. One entry per CDR3 protein, called by TCRdb with MiXCR from the reads. The table records under 55,000 distinct CDR3 sequences, about 7.3% of them present only once. Trimming pared 4 bases from V and 5 bases from J, leaving 12 bases between. Germline V lookup: CDR1 SGHRS, CDR2 YFSETQ. The CDR3 runs to 13 residues. The TCR originated in a human donor with pleural tuberculosis. This rearrangement joins TRBV5-1 to TRBJ1-1; D is perhaps TRBD1 (5 bases). The CDR3 is CASSANGGTEAFF. In nucleotides, the CDR3 is TGCGCCAGCAGCGCAAATGGGGGAACTGAAGCTTTCTTT.